These T cell receptor beta chains were read from a single sample in a study of cytomegalovirus exposure and HLA in healthy donors. Clones were read by immunoSEQ multiplex PCR, and TCRdb kept only the in-frame ones, dropping some. The repertoire has about 130,000 clones, around 78% of them found once; the top ten carry less than 2%. The sequenced sample consisted of PBMCs. The receptors were sampled from a woman aged 50 to 65 in good health and CMV-seronegative. CDR3s include the opening cysteine and the closing phenylalanine or tryptophan. D genes are given only for firm matches. For some rows the clone size is stated as once, few or many, or as a class when expanded; others skip it.

>TRBV11-3|TRBJ2-2|.|TRBD2
TGTGCCAGCAGCTCACCTAGCGGGAGTCTACCCGGGGAGCTGTTTTTT
CASSSPSGSLPGELFF
>TRBV4-2|TRBJ1-6|.|.
TGTGCCAGCAGCCAAGCTAACCCCAATAATTCACCCCTCCACTTT
CASSQANPNNSPLHF
>TRBV29-1|TRBJ2-2|.|TRBD1
TGCAGCGGATGGACAGGCGACACCGGGGAGCTGTTTTTT
CSGWTGDTGELFF
>TRBV11-2|TRBJ2-7|.|.
TGTGCCAGCAGCCAGGGCCCTTATGGACAAAGCTCCTACGAGCAGTACTTC
CASSQGPYGQSSYEQYF
>TRBV13|TRBJ2-1|.|TRBD2
TGTGCCAGCAGCTCTAGGGGGGCCGGGGGGGCGGGGCAGTTCTTC
CASSSRGAGGAGQFF
>TRBV7-2|TRBJ2-7|.|TRBD2
TGTGCCAGCAGCTTACTAGCGGGATTCTACGAGCAGTACTTC
CASSLLAGFYEQYF
>TRBV11-1|TRBJ2-1|.|.
TGTGCCAGCAGCTCCTCAGGAAATGAGCAGTTCTTC
CASSSSGNEQFF
>TRBV11-3|TRBJ1-2|.|TRBD1
TGTGCCAGCAGCCCGACAGGGTGTGGCTACACCTTC
CASSPTGCGYTF
>TRBV9|TRBJ2-1|.|.
TGTGCCAGCAGCGTAGGGTCAGAGGGACTCCCCCACAATGAGCAGTTCTTC
CASSVGSEGLPHNEQFF
>TRBV14|TRBJ1-4|few|.
TGTGCCAGCAGCCGACCCCCAAGGGGTGCGGCTAATGAAAAACTGTTTTTT
CASSRPPRGAANEKLFF
>TRBV4-1|TRBJ1-2|.|TRBD1
TGCGCCAGCAGCTTCCCGACAGGGGGGGGCTACACCTTC
CASSFPTGGGYTF
>TRBV19|TRBJ2-1|.|.
TGTGCCAGTAGTATCGGGACTCACAATGAGCAGTTCTTC
CASSIGTHNEQFF
>TRBV10-3|TRBJ2-7|.|.
TGTGCCATCAGCGGCGGTACCTACGAGCAGTACTTC
CAISGGTYEQYF
>TRBV5-4|TRBJ1-2|.|.
TGTGCCAGCAGCCGTTTCTTACAGGGTGATGGCTACACCTTC
CASSRFLQGDGYTF
>TRBV5-4|TRBJ1-4|.|TRBD1
TGTGCCAGCAGCTTGAACAGGGGCTCTAATGAAAAACTGTTTTTT
CASSLNRGSNEKLFF
>TRBV4-3|TRBJ2-5|.|.
TGCGCCAGCGGCCAAGATTCAGTCGAGGGAGGGACCCAGTACTTC
CASGQDSVEGGTQYF
>TRBV2|TRBJ1-3|once|.
TGTGCCAGCAGCGGGGAGTCTGGAAACACCATATATTTT
CASSGESGNTIYF
>TRBV7-9|TRBJ1-1|.|.
TGTGCCAGCAGCCCCCCGGGGGGCCAGACTAACACTGAAGCTTTCTTT
CASSPPGGQTNTEAFF
>TRBV6-1|TRBJ2-1|once|TRBD2
TGTGCCAGCAGTGAGCAAACTAGCGGCTACGACAATGAGCAGTTCTTC
CASSEQTSGYDNEQFF
>TRBV14|TRBJ2-5|.|TRBD1
TGTGCCAGCAGCCAAGAAACAGGGGGCCTGGGAGAGACCCAGTACTTC
CASSQETGGLGETQYF
>TRBV6-5|TRBJ2-1|.|.
TGTGCCAGCAGTTCGGGGGAGAGGTACAATGAGCAGTTCTTC
CASSSGERYNEQFF
>TRBV4-3|TRBJ2-1|.|TRBD1
TGCGCCAGCAGCCAAGTCGTACAGGGGGGTAACAATGAGCAGTTCTTC
CASSQVVQGGNNEQFF
>TRBV19|TRBJ1-3|.|.
TGTGCCAGCCGAGGGAGGTCTGGAAACACCATATATTTT
CASRGRSGNTIYF
>TRBV7-2|TRBJ1-1|.|TRBD1
TGTGCCAGCAGCTTGGGACAGGGAAGGACTGAAGCTTTCTTT
CASSLGQGRTEAFF
>TRBV6-5|TRBJ1-3|few|TRBD1
TGTGCCAGCAGTTCCGGGACAGGTAACTCTGGAAACACCATATATTTT
CASSSGTGNSGNTIYF
>TRBV5-4|TRBJ1-1|.|TRBD1
TGTGCCAGCAGCTTGACAGGGGCGCGCACTGAAGCTTTCTTT
CASSLTGARTEAFF
>TRBV19|TRBJ2-3|.|TRBD2
TGTGCCAGTAGTATAGAGTTGACTAGCGGGAGTGGGACGCAGTATTTT
CASSIELTSGSGTQYF
>TRBV5-1|TRBJ1-3|once|.
TGCGCCAGCAGTCACTCAGACAGGACAGCTGGAAACACCATATATTTT
CASSHSDRTAGNTIYF
>TRBV19|TRBJ1-1|.|.
TGTGCCAGTAGTATCTTCACCCGGGAGACTGAAGCTTTCTTT
CASSIFTRETEAFF
>TRBV28|TRBJ2-1|.|TRBD2
TGTGCCAGCAGTTTATCAGCCAGCGGGATTTATGAGCAGTTCTTC
CASSLSASGIYEQFF
>TRBV19|TRBJ2-3|.|.
TGTGCCAGTAGTATGTTCCGTTTAGATACGCAGTATTTT
CASSMFRLDTQYF
>TRBV7-9|TRBJ1-3|.|TRBD1
TGTGCCAGCAGCCCCTACAGGGGATCTGGAAACACCATATATTTT
CASSPYRGSGNTIYF
>TRBV7-2|TRBJ1-5|.|.
TGTGCCAGCAGCCAAGGGGCCCTAAGAAGCAATCAGCCCCAGAATTTT
CASSQGALRSNQPQNF
>TRBV9|TRBJ2-2|.|TRBD1
TGTGCCAGCAGCGTAGTACAGGGGGCCAACACCGGGGAGCTGTTTTTT
CASSVVQGANTGELFF
>TRBV30|TRBJ1-3|.|TRBD1
TGTGCCTGGAACAGGGGCACTGGAAACACCATATATTTT
CAWNRGTGNTIYF
>TRBV19|TRBJ1-4|.|TRBD1
TGTGCCAGTAGCGACGACAGGGGGTCAATATACCATGAAAAACTGTTTTTT
CASSDDRGSIYHEKLFF
>TRBV6-1|TRBJ1-5|.|.
TGTGCCAGCAGGGGAGTCGGCAATCAGCCCCAGCATTTT
CASRGVGNQPQHF
>TRBV30|TRBJ2-7|once|.
TGTGCCTGGAGTGTAACTGGGTGGACAGCCTCGACCTACGAGCAGTACTTC
CAWSVTGWTASTYEQYF
>TRBV7-8|TRBJ1-3|.|.
TGTGCCAGCAGCATGCCCTACAGGGACCGAAAGAACACCATATATTTT
CASSMPYRDRKNTIYF
>TRBV6-4|TRBJ2-1|.|.
TGTGCCAGCAGTGACTCGGAGCGGAATGAGCAGTTCTTC
CASSDSERNEQFF
>TRBV15|TRBJ2-4|.|TRBD2
TGTGCCACCAGCAGAGGACTGCTGGCGGCGGGAGTGGTTGGAAACATTCAGTACTTC
CATSRGLLAAGVVGNIQYF
>TRBV30|TRBJ2-5|.|TRBD1
TGTGCCGGAGGGCAGAGGACAGGGGGCCTAGAGACCCAGTACTTC
CAGGQRTGGLETQYF
>TRBV7-9|TRBJ2-3|.|TRBD1
TGTGCCAGCAGCTCCACAGGGGGAGGTGATACGCAGTATTTT
CASSSTGGGDTQYF
>TRBV5-4|TRBJ2-1|.|TRBD2
TGTGCCAGCAGGGACATAGCGGGAACGGGATACAATGAGCAGTTCTTC
CASRDIAGTGYNEQFF
>TRBV5-4|TRBJ1-2|.|.
TGTGCCAGCAGCTTGGCGGCAGGACTAAACTATGGCTACCCCTTC
CASSLAAGLNYGYPF
>TRBV6-5|TRBJ1-2|.|.
TGTGCCAGCAGTTACTCGAAGACAGGCATGCCTATCGACTACACCTTC
CASSYSKTGMPIDYTF
>TRBV28|TRBJ2-7|.|TRBD2
TGTGCCAGCACCATAGATTCCGGGACTAGCTACGAGCAGTACTTC
CASTIDSGTSYEQYF
>TRBV7-2|TRBJ2-1|.|TRBD2
TGTGCCAGCAGCGGGGCCCCCGGGACTAGCGGGAGCGGTGAGCAGTTCTTC
CASSGAPGTSGSGEQFF
>TRBV7-3|TRBJ2-3|.|TRBD2
TGTGCCAGCAGCTTAGAACTAGCGGGAGACAGGGATACGCAGTATTTT
CASSLELAGDRDTQYF
>TRBV15|TRBJ1-1|once|.
TGTGCCACCAGCAGAGTTGGGGCCGTTTCGGAAGCTTTCTTT
CATSRVGAVSEAFF
>TRBV28|TRBJ2-7|.|TRBD2
TGTGCCAGCAGCACCAGACTAGCGGGAGAATACGAGCAGTACTTC
CASSTRLAGEYEQYF
>TRBV5-8|TRBJ1-4|.|TRBD1
TGTGCCAGCTTCGACAGGGCATTAACTAATGAAAAACTGTTTTTT
CASFDRALTNEKLFF